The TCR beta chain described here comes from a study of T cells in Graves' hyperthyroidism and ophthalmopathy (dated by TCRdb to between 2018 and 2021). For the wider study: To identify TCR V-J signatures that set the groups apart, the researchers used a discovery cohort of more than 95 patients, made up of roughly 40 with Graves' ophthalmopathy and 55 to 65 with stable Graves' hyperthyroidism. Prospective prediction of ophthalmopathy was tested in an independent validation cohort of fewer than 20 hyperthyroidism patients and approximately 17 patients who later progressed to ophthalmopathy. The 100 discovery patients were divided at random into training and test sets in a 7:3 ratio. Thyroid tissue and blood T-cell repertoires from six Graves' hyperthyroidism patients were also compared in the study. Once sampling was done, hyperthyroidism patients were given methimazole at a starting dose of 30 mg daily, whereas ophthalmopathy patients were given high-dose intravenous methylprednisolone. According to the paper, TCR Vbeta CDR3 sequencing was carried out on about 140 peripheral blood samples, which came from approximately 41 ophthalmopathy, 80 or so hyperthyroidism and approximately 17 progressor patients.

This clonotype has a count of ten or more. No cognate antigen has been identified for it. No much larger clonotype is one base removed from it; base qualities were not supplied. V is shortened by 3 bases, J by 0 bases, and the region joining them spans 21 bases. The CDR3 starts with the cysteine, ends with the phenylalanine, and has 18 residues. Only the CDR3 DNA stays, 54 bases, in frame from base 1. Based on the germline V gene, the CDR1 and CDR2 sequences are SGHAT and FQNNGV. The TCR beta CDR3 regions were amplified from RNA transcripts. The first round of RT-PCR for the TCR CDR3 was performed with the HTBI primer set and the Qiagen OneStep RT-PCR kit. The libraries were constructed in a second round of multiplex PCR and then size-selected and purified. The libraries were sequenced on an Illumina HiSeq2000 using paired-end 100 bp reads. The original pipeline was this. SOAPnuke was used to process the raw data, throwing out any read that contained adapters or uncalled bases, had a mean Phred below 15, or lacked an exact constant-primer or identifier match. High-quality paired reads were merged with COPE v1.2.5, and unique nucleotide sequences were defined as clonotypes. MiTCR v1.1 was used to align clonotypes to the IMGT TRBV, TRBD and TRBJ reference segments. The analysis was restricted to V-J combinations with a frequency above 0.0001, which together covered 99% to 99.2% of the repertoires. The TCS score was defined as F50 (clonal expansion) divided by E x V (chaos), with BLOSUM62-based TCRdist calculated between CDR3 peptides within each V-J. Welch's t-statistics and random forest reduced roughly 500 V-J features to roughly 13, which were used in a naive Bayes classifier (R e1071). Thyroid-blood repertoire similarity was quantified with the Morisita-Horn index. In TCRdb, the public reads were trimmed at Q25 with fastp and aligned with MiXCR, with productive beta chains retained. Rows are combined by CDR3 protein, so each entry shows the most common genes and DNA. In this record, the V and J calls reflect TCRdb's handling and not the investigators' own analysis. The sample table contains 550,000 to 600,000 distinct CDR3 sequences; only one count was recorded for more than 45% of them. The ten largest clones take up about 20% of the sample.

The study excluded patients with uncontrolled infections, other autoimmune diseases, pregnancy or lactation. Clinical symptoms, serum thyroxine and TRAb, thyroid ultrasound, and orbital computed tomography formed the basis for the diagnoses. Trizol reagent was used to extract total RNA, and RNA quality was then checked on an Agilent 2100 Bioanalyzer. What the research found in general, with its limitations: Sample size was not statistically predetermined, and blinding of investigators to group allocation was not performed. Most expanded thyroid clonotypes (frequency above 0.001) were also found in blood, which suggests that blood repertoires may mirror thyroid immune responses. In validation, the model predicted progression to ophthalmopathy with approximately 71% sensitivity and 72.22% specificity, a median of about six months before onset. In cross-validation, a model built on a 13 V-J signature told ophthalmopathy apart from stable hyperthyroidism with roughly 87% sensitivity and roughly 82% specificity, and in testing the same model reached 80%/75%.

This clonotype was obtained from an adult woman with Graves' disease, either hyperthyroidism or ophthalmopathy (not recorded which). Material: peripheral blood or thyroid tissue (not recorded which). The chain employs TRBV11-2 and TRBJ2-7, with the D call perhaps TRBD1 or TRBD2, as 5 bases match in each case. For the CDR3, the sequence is CASSFFPKGSRSSYEQYF. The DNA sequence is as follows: TGTGCCAGCAGCTTTTTCCCAAAGGGGAGCCGGAGCTCCTACGAGCAGTACTTC.